This T cell receptor beta chain was identified during a study of T cells in women clearing cervical HPV infection. Study as a whole: Case blood was drawn a median about 160 days after lesion detection.

TCRdb keeps only in-frame clones here, not all; method: immunoSEQ multiplex PCR. Its listing shows roughly 40,000 clones. All participants had a single incident cervical HPV16 infection, and prevalent HPV16 infections were excluded. Findings and caveats of the study: Timing of associations relative to infection is unclear; T-cell subsets were not isolated. Richness differences could reflect unmeasured T-cell content per sample.

The CDR3 consists of 15 residues. Trimming cost V 2 bases and J 0 bases, with 8 bases left between them. The germline V gene encodes CDR1 SGHAT and CDR2 FQDESV (reference sequence). Note on this clone: The antigen remains unidentified. The missing CDR3 end, 3 residues past where the read stops, is filled in from the germline J gene.

Input material: blood buffy coat. The gene calls are TRBV11-1 and TRBJ1-3; the D is unclear. This TCR derives from a woman aged 18 to 75 with a cervical HPV16 infection that either progressed to CIN3+ or cleared (not recorded which). CDR3 amino acids: CASSLRRASGNTIYF. The CDR3 DNA, read in part, is TGTGCCAGCAGCTTACGGAGGGCCTCTGGAAACACC.